The next 8 T cell receptor beta chains were all read from a single sample in a study of blood T cell repertoires in COVID-19. Some clones are missing from TCRdb's copy, which holds only in-frame ones; the method was immunoSEQ multiplex PCR. This sample carries around 400,000 clones, approximately 87% of them seen once, and the ten largest clones take 2.3%. Sequencing was done on a sample of peripheral blood. The origin of the receptors is a woman aged 55-75 years with COVID-19, enrolled during active disease.

V is TRBV4-2 and J is TRBJ1-5; 7 nucleotides agree with TRBD1. With V trimmed by 1 base and J by 7 bases, 4 bases remained unmatched. The germline V gene has CDR1 LGHNA and CDR2 YNFKEQ. The CDR3 has 14 residues. As DNA, the CDR3 is TGTGCCAGCAGCCAAGGTACAGGGGAACAGCCCCAGCATTTT. Amino acid sequence: CASSQGTGEQPQHF.

V gene TRBV7-9 combines with J gene TRBJ1-1, with a tentative D call TRBD1 (5 bases). The V and J ends lost 6 bases and 4 bases respectively, with 21 bases between them. From germline, CDR1 is SEHNR and CDR2 FQNEAQ (reference sequence). The CDR3 spans 16 residues. CDR3: CASSPTQGLQGTEAFF. In DNA form, the CDR3 reads TGTGCCAGCAGTCCGACGCAAGGATTGCAGGGCACTGAAGCTTTCTTT.

As to this clone: Other nucleotide sequences in the sample specify the same CDR3. The CDR3 coding sequence is TGTGCCAGCAGCCAAGTGGGGGGATCACCCCTCCACTTT. It encodes CASSQVGGSPLHF. The chain recombines TRBV3-1 (or the pseudogene TRBV3-2) with TRBJ1-6, with D perhaps TRBD1 (5 bases). The CDR3 is 13 amino acids. CDR1 is LGHDT, CDR2 YNNKEL, per germline (reference sequence). The V end was cut by 1 base, the J end by 10 bases, with 8 bases between.

In this sample, this clone turned up once. The chain employs TRBV5-1 and TRBJ1-4, with 7 bases that match TRBD1. The germline V gene encodes CDR1 SGHRS and CDR2 YFSETQ. The CDR3 covers 15 residues. J was trimmed by 8 bases and V by 3 bases; bases with no gene match: 10. The CDR3 DNA sequence: TGCGCCAGCAGCTCGCGGTCAGGGGGAAACGAAAAACTGTTTTTT. This sequence encodes CASSSRSGGNEKLFF.

On this clone itself: Other DNA sequences in the same sample also yield this CDR3. The V call is TRBV5-1, the J call TRBJ2-3, with 7 bases that match TRBD1. V trimming: 0 bases; J trimming: 6 bases; junction bases outside the gene matches: 4. This CDR3 has 14 residues. CDR1 and CDR2 (germline): SGHRS, YFSETQ. CDR3 DNA sequence: TGCGCCAGCAGCTTGGAGGGGGCCGGGGATACGCAGTATTTT. It specifies CASSLEGAGDTQYF.

J is TRBJ1-6 and V is TRBV5-4; tentative D call: TRBD1 (5 bases). The CDR3 has 13 amino acids. Germline CDR1 SGHNT, CDR2 YYREEE (reference sequence). V shed 1 base and J shed 7 bases, with 6 bases lying between them. CDR3 in DNA: TGTGCCAGCAGCTTGTGGGGCAATTCACCCCTCCACTTT. It is translated as CASSLWGNSPLHF.

This chain links TRBV28 with TRBJ1-5, with D tentatively TRBD1 (6 bases). CDR1 and CDR2 (germline): MDHEN, SYDVKM. V lost 9 bases, J lost 3 bases, and 9 bases lay in between. This CDR3 comprises 12 residues. CDR3 bases: TGTGCCAGTGGGGGCCTCAATCAGCCCCAGCATTTT. Its translation: CASGGLNQPQHF.

The chain recombines TRBV4-1 with TRBJ1-2; D gene ambiguous. The CDR3 sequence is 17 residues long. Trimming pared 0 bases from V and 7 bases from J, leaving 21 bases between. Germline CDR1 reads MGHRA; CDR2 reads YSYEKL. CDR3 DNA: TGCGCCAGCAGCCAAGATCTACCCCGGGATGGGAGTGGTGGCTACACCTTC. It yields the protein CASSQDLPRDGSGGYTF.